One T cell receptor beta chain is described in this entry. Its antigen remains unidentified. This CDR3 is built from 15 residues. Trimming removed 4 bases from V and 0 bases from J; junction bases left unmatched: 2. Germline CDR1 and CDR2: SGHRS and YFSETQ. This sample is part of a study of T cell responses to AZD1222 COVID-19 vaccine. The assay was immunoSEQ multiplex PCR, and TCRdb's table has in-frame clones only and misses some. The table records tens of thousands of clones, around 92% of them present only once. General observations from the study: Clonal diversity was possibly underestimated; the donors were predominantly white British and more often female. Two AZD1222 administrations were followed by greater Spike-specific TCR breadth and depth.

The clonotype comes from an adult in good health. Sequences were derived from peripheral blood, sampled on day 0 of AZD1222 vaccination. The chain couples TRBV5-1 to TRBJ2-7, with 12 bases that match TRBD2. The chain's CDR3 is CASSVTSGSSYEQYF. The CDR3 bases are TGCGCCAGCAGCGTGACTAGCGGGAGCTCCTACGAGCAGTACTTC.